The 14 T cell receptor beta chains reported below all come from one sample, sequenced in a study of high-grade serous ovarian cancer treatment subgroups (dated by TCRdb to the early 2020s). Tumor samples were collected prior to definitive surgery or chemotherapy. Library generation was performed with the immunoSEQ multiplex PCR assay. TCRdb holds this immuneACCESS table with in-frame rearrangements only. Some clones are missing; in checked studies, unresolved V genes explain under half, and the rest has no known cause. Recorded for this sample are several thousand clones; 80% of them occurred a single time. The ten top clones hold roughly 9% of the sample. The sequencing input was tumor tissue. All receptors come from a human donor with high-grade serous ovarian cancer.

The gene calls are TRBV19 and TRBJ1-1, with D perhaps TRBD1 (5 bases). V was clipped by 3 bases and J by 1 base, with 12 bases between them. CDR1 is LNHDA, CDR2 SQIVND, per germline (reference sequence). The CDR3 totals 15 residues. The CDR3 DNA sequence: TGTGCCAGTAGTATTTCCCCTACAGGGAACACTGAAGCTTTCTTT. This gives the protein CASSISPTGNTEAFF. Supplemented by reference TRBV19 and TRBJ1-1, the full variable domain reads DGGITQSPKYLFRKEGQNVTLSCEQNLNHDAMYWYRQDPGQGLRLIYYSQIVNDFQKGDIAEGYSVSREKKESFPLTVTSAQKNPTAFYLCASSISPTGNTEAFFGQGTRLTVV.

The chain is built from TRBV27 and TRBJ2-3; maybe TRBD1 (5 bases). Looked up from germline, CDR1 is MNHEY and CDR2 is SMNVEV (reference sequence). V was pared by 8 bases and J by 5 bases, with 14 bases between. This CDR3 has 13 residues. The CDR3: CASRPDGQDTQYF. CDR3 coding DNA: TGTGCCAGCCGCCCGGACGGACAAGATACGCAGTATTTT.

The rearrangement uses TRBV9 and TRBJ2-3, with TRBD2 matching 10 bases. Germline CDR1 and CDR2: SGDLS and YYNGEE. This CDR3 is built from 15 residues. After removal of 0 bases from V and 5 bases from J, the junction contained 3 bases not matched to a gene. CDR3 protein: CASSVAASGGDTQYF. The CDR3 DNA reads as TGTGCCAGCAGCGTAGCGGCTAGCGGGGGAGATACGCAGTATTTT.

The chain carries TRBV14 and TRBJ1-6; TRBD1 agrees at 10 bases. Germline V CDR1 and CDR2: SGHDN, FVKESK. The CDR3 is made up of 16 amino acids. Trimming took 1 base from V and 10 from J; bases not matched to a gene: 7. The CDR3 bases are TGTGCCAGCAGCCAAGGTAGACAGGGGGCTCGATCACCCCTCCACTTT. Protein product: CASSQGRQGARSPLHF.

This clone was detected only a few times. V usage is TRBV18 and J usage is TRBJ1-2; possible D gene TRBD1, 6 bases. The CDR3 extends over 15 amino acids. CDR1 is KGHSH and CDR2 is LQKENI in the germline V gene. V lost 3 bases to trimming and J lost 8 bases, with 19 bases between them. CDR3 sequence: CASSPSPDSAVGYTF. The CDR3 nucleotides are TGTGCCAGCTCACCCTCTCCGGACAGTGCTGTCGGCTACACCTTC.

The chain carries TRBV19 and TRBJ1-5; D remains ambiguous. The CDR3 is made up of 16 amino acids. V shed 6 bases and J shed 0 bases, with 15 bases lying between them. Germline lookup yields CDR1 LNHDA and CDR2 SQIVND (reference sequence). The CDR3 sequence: CASRSRINYSNQPQHF. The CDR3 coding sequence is TGTGCCAGTAGATCAAGAATAAATTATAGCAATCAGCCCCAGCATTTT.

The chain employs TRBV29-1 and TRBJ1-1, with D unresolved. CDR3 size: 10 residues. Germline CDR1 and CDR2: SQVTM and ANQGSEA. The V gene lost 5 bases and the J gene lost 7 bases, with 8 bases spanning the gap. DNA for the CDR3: TGCAGCGTTCGACACCGTGAAGCTTTCTTT. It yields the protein CSVRHREAFF. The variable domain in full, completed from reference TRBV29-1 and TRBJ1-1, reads SAVISQKPSRDICQRGTSLTIQCQVDSQVTMMFWYRQQPGQSLTLIATANQGSEATYESGFVIDKFPISRPNLTFSTLTVSNMSPEDSSIYLCSVRHREAFFGQGTRLTVV.

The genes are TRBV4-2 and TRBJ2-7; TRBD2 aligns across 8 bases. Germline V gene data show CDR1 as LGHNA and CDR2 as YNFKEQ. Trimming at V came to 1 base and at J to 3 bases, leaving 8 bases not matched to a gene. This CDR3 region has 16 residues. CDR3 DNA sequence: TGTGCCAGCAGCCAAGGGATAGCGGGGTTCAACTACGAGCAGTACTTC. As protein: CASSQGIAGFNYEQYF.

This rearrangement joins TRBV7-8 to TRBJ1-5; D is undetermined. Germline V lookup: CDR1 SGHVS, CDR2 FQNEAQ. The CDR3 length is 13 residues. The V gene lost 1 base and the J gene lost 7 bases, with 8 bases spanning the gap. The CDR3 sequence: CASSLEKGQPQHF. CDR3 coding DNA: TGTGCCAGCAGCTTAGAAAAGGGACAGCCCCAGCATTTT.

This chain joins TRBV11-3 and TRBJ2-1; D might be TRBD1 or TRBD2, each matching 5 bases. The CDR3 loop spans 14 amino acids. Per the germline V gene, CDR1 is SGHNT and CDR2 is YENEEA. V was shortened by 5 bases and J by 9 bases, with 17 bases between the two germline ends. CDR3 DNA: TGTGCCAGCAGCGAAGGGACCTTGAACGGTGAGCAGTTCTTC. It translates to CASSEGTLNGEQFF.

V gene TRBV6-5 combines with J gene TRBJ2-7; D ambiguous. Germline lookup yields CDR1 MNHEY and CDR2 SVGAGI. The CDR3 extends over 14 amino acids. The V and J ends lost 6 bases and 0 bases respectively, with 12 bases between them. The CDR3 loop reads CASSYLGISYEQYF. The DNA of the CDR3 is TGTGCCAGCAGCTACCTGGGGATCTCCTACGAGCAGTACTTC.

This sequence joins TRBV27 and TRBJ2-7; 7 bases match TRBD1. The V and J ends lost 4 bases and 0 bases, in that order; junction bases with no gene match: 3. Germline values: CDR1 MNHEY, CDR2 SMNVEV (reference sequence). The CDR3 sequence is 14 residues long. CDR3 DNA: TGTGCCAGCAGTTCGACAGGGAGCTCCTACGAGCAGTACTTC. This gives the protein CASSSTGSSYEQYF.

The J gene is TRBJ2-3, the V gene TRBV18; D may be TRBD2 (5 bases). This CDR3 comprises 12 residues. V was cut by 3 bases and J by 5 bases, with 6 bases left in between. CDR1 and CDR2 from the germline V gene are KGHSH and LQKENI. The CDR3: CASSPGEDTQYF. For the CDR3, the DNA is TGTGCCAGCTCACCGGGAGAAGATACGCAGTATTTT.

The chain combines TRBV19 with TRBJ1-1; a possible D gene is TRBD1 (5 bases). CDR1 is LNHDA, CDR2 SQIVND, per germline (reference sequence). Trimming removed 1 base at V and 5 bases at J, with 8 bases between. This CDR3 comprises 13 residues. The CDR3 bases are TGTGCCAGTAGTATAGGGCGGGGGACTGAAGCTTTCTTT. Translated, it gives CASSIGRGTEAFF.